These 21 T cell receptor beta chains share one sample of origin, sequenced in a study of T cells in localized non-small cell lung cancer. Clones were sequenced by immunoSEQ multiplex PCR, and TCRdb holds only the in-frame ones, with some missing. The sample includes 50,000 to 55,000 clones, around 86% of them seen just once. The material was PBMCs, obtained before any cancer treatment. The source of these receptors is a female donor with stage II lung adenocarcinoma.

This clone was observed a single time. This chain connects TRBV2 to TRBJ2-1; D is ambiguous. Per the germline V gene, CDR1 is SNHLY and CDR2 is FYNNEI. Between the trimmed V and J ends, which lost 3 bases and 4 bases, there was a span of 22 bases. The CDR3 contains 18 residues. CDR3 DNA: TGTGCCAGCAGTGATAATGTGAATGGCCCGTTGATTTACAATGAGCAGTTCTTC. This gives the protein CASSDNVNGPLIYNEQFF.

V gene TRBV27 combines with J gene TRBJ2-5; 10 bases map to TRBD1. This CDR3 region has 18 residues. The germline V gene encodes CDR1 MNHEY and CDR2 SMNVEV (reference sequence). V shed 4 bases and J 3 bases; nucleotides not matched to a gene: 14. The CDR3 reads CASSSPFADRGRKETQYF. Here the CDR3 DNA reads TGTGCCAGCAGTTCCCCCTTCGCCGACAGGGGGCGAAAAGAGACCCAGTACTTC.

The chain recombines TRBV2 with TRBJ1-4, with TRBD1 matching over 8 bases. The trim removed 5 bases at V and 4 bases at J, leaving 6 bases unmatched. Germline values: CDR1 SNHLY, CDR2 FYNNEI. There are 15 residues in the CDR3. CDR3 sequence reads: CASSLTGGRNEKLFF. The CDR3 DNA reads TGTGCCAGCAGTTTAACAGGGGGACGTAATGAAAAACTGTTTTTT.

The chain carries TRBV2 and TRBJ1-6; 7 bases agree with TRBD1. CDR1 and CDR2 (germline): SNHLY, FYNNEI. The CDR3 spans 14 residues. V was clipped by 7 bases and J by 6 bases; unmatched bases: 6. The CDR3 here is CASNPTGSNSPLHF. The DNA of the CDR3 is TGTGCCAGCAATCCGACAGGGAGTAATTCACCCCTCCACTTT.

The chain joins TRBV6-1 to TRBJ1-1, with D hard to call. The CDR3 has 17 amino acids. The V end was cut by 2 bases, the J end by 0 bases, with 16 bases between. Germline V CDR1 and CDR2: MNHNS, SASEGT. In DNA, the CDR3 is TGTGCCAGCAGTGAACTTCTGTCAGCCTTTATGAACACTGAAGCTTTCTTT. Protein sequence: CASSELLSAFMNTEAFF.

This chain uses TRBV18 with TRBJ1-2; tentatively, D is TRBD1 (6 bases). This CDR3 is built from 14 residues. V lost 2 bases to trimming and J lost 4 bases, with 11 bases between them. Germline V gene sequence: CDR1 KGHSH, CDR2 LQKENI. CDR3 residues: CASSPGGGIYGYTF. The CDR3 DNA reads as TGTGCCAGCTCACCAGGGGGCGGTATCTATGGCTACACCTTC.

This clone was observed once. The gene calls are TRBV9 and TRBJ2-3; TRBD2 agrees at 9 bases. In germline, CDR1 is SGDLS, CDR2 YYNGEE. This CDR3 comprises 16 residues. J lost 6 bases, V lost 5 bases, and 13 bases had no gene match. CDR3 loop: CASREEAGGHVDTQYF. Here the CDR3 DNA reads TGTGCCAGCAGAGAAGAAGCGGGGGGACATGTGGATACGCAGTATTTT. Full variable domain (outside the CDR3, taken from reference TRBV9 and TRBJ2-3): DSGVTQTPKHLITATGQRVTLRCSPRSGDLSVYWYQQSLDQGLQFLIQYYNGEERAKGNILERFSAQQFPDLHSELNLSSLELGDSALYFCASREEAGGHVDTQYFGPGTRLTVL.

The chain recombines TRBV7-6 with TRBJ1-1; D perhaps matches TRBD1 (6 bases). Germline V gene data show CDR1 as SGHVS and CDR2 as FNYEAQ. The germline V and J ends were trimmed by 5 bases and 2 bases, with 15 bases remaining between them. The CDR3 is 15 residues long. The CDR3 nucleotides read TGTGCCAGCAGCCGCCAACAGGGCCTCAACACTGAAGCTTTCTTT. Amino acid sequence: CASSRQQGLNTEAFF.

The gene calls are TRBV2 and TRBJ1-2; 7 positions match TRBD1. CDR1 and CDR2 from the germline V gene are SNHLY and FYNNEI. V was clipped by 8 bases and J by 1 base; unmatched bases: 4. CDR3 length: 13 residues. The CDR3 DNA is TGTGCCAGCCGGACAGGCCATAACTATGGCTACACCTTC. Residues: CASRTGHNYGYTF.

This clone has more than one count but fewer than ten. V gene TRBV15 combines with J gene TRBJ2-7; D may match TRBD1 or TRBD2 (5 bases each). V shed 1 base and J shed 0 bases, with 7 bases lying between them. Germline assignment: CDR1 LNHNV and CDR2 YYDKDF (reference sequence). The CDR3 covers 14 residues. The CDR3 DNA follows: TGTGCCACCAGCAGAGGAGGGACCTCCTACGAGCAGTACTTC. As protein: CATSRGGTSYEQYF.

This rearrangement joins TRBV6-1 to TRBJ1-3; 10 bases match TRBD1. V lost 1 base to trimming and J lost 8 bases; unmatched junction nucleotides: 5. The length of the CDR3 is 15 residues. Germline V gives CDR1 MNHNS, CDR2 SASEGT. The CDR3 protein is CASSEGWTGGDTIYF. CDR3 in DNA: TGTGCCAGCAGTGAAGGCTGGACAGGGGGGGACACCATATATTTT.

J is TRBJ1-1 and V is TRBV4-2; TRBD1 matches 7 bases. CDR1 and CDR2 (germline): LGHNA, YNFKEQ. The J segment lost 0 bases and the V segment lost 0 bases, leaving 10 bases of the junction unmatched. CDR3 length equals 18 residues. The chain's CDR3 is CASSQEGRGVGMNTEAFF. The CDR3 DNA sequence: TGTGCCAGCAGCCAAGAAGGCAGGGGGGTCGGGATGAACACTGAAGCTTTCTTT.

The V and J genes are TRBV7-8 and TRBJ1-4; D unresolved. Germline values: CDR1 SGHVS, CDR2 FQNEAQ. CDR3 length: 12 residues. Trimming shortened V by 0 bases and J by 5 bases, and 1 base separated the two germline ends. The CDR3 coding sequence is TGTGCCAGCAGCTTAGCGAATGAAAAACTGTTTTTT. This sequence encodes CASSLANEKLFF.

The V call is TRBV5-6, the J call TRBJ1-6, with 11 bases that match TRBD1. CDR3 length: 18 amino acids. Trimming took 4 bases from V and 10 from J; bases not matched to a gene: 16. Germline CDR1 reads SGHDT; CDR2 reads YYEEEE. The CDR3 nucleotides are TGTGCCAGCAGCCAAGGACAGGGGGCTGTAATAAGAGGGTCACCCCTCCACTTT. Protein sequence: CASSQGQGAVIRGSPLHF. Complete variable domain (other parts from reference TRBV5-6 and TRBJ1-6): DAGVTQSPTHLIKTRGQQVTLRCSPKSGHDTVSWYQQALGQGPQFIFQYYEEEERQRGNFPDRFSGHQFPNYSSELNVNALLLGDSALYLCASSQGQGAVIRGSPLHFGNGTRLTVT.

The chain employs TRBV11-2 and TRBJ1-1; D is unclear. V was trimmed by 5 bases and J by 11 bases, leaving 15 bases between them. This CDR3 has 12 residues. Looked up from germline, CDR1 is SGHAT and CDR2 is FQNNGV. DNA for the CDR3: TGTGCCAGCAGCCCCTATGACAAAGTGGCTTTCTTT. As protein: CASSPYDKVAFF.

CDR3 DNA: TGTGCCAGCAGACAGGGGGTTAGCACAGATACGCAGTATTTT. The encoded protein is CASRQGVSTDTQYF. The rearrangement links TRBV25-1 to TRBJ2-3; the match to TRBD1 covers 8 bases. Germline V gives CDR1 MGHDK, CDR2 SYGVNS. CDR3 size: 14 residues. V lost 6 bases and J lost 0; bases outside the gene matches: 2.

The chain recombines TRBV19 with TRBJ1-1; no reliable D call. Germline CDR1 and CDR2: LNHDA and SQIVND (reference sequence). The V end was cut by 5 bases, the J end by 3 bases, with 13 bases between. The length of the CDR3 is 14 residues. DNA for the CDR3: TGTGCCAGTAGTCATACGGGGAGAGACACTGAAGCTTTCTTT. As protein: CASSHTGRDTEAFF.

The CDR3 loop is CASSIRGTSTEAFF. As DNA, the CDR3 is TGTGCCAGTAGTATCCGGGGCACGTCCACTGAAGCTTTCTTT. V is TRBV19 and J is TRBJ1-1; D perhaps matches TRBD1 (5 bases). Trimming removed 3 bases from V and 4 bases from J, with 12 bases in between. Germline V gene data show CDR1 as LNHDA and CDR2 as SQIVND (reference sequence). The CDR3 is made up of 14 amino acids. Using reference TRBV19 and TRBJ1-1 for the parts outside the CDR3, the full variable domain is DGGITQSPKYLFRKEGQNVTLSCEQNLNHDAMYWYRQDPGQGLRLIYYSQIVNDFQKGDIAEGYSVSREKKESFPLTVTSAQKNPTAFYLCASSIRGTSTEAFFGQGTRLTVV.

The chain uses TRBV7-6 and TRBJ2-3; D not certain. V dropped 5 bases and J dropped 7 bases, with 13 bases sitting between them. CDR1 and CDR2 from the germline V gene are SGHVS and FNYEAQ. The CDR3 loop spans 13 amino acids. The CDR3: CASSTSTLNTQYF. The CDR3, as DNA: TGTGCCAGCAGCACTTCGACTCTTAATACGCAGTATTTT. The full variable domain, completed using reference TRBV7-6 and TRBJ2-3, is GAGVSQSPRYKVTKRGQDVALRCDPISGHVSLYWYRQALGQGPEFLTYFNYEAQQDKSGLPNDRFSAERPEGSISTLTIQRTEQRDSAMYRCASSTSTLNTQYFGPGTRLTVL.

J is TRBJ2-7 and V is TRBV7-9; tentatively, D is TRBD2 (6 bases). Trimming pared 1 base from V and 3 bases from J, leaving 13 bases between. The germline gives CDR1 SEHNR, CDR2 FQNEAQ (reference sequence). The CDR3 contains 15 residues. CDR3: CASSLGEANFYEQYF. CDR3 DNA: TGTGCCAGCAGCTTAGGGGAGGCGAACTTCTACGAGCAGTACTTC.

CDR3 residues: CASGGEGGTDTQYF. The CDR3 coding sequence is TGTGCCAGCGGAGGGGAAGGGGGCACAGATACGCAGTATTTT. The V gene is TRBV25-1, the J gene TRBJ2-3; weak D call: TRBD2 (6 bases). The germline V gene has CDR1 MGHDK and CDR2 SYGVNS. V was cut by 8 bases and J by 1 base, with 13 bases left in between. CDR3 length: 14 residues.